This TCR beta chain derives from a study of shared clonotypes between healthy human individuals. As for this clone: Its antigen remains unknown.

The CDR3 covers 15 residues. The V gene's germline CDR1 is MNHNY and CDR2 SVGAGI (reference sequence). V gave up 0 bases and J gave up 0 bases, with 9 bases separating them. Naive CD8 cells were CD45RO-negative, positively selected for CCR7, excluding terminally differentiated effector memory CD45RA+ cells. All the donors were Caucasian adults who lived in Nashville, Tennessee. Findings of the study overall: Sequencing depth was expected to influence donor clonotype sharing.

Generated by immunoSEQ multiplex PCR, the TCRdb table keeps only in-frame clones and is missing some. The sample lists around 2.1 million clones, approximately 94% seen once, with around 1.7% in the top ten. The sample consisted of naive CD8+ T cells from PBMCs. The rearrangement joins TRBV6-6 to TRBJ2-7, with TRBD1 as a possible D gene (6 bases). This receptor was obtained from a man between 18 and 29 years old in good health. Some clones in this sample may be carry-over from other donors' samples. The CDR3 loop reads CASSYSGTTSYEQYF. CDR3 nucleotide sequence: TGTGCCAGCAGTTACTCCGGGACAACCTCCTACGAGCAGTACTTC.